The source of this TCR beta chain is a study of OX40 agonist ivuxolimab in advanced cancers. Using immunoSEQ multiplex PCR, the repertoire was profiled, and TCRdb retains in-frame clones only, with some absent. The sample includes roughly 66,000 clones, around 83% of them seen just once. The CDR3 consists of 19 residues. From germline, CDR1 is SGHVS and CDR2 FQNEAQ. The junction had 10 bases not matched to a gene; V was cut back by 5 bases and J by 0 bases. This chain uses TRBV7-8 with TRBJ2-5; 15 bases line up with TRBD2. The sequencing here drew on CD4+ or CD8+ T cells sorted from blood, taken in a trial of the OX40 agonist ivuxolimab. The receptor was isolated from an adult with an advanced solid tumor such as melanoma, head and neck, liver or kidney cancer. This CDR3 is CASSQQGTSGRWYQETQYF. The CDR3 nucleotides are TGTGCCAGCAGCCAACAGGGGACTAGCGGGAGGTGGTACCAAGAGACCCAGTACTTC.